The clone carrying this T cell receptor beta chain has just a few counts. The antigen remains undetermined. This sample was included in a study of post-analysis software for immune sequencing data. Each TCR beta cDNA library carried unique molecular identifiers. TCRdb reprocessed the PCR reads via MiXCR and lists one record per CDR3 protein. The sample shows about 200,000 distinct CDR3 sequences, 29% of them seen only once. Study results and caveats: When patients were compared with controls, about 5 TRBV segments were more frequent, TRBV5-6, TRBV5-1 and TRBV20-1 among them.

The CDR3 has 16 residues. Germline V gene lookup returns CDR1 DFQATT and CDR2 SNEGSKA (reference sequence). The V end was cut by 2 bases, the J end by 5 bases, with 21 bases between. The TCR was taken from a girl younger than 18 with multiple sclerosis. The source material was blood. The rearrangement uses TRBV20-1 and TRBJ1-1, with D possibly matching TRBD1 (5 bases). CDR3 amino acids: CSARSPGKGSKTEAFF. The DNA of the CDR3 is TGCAGTGCTAGATCCCCTGGAAAGGGGTCGAAAACTGAAGCTTTCTTT.